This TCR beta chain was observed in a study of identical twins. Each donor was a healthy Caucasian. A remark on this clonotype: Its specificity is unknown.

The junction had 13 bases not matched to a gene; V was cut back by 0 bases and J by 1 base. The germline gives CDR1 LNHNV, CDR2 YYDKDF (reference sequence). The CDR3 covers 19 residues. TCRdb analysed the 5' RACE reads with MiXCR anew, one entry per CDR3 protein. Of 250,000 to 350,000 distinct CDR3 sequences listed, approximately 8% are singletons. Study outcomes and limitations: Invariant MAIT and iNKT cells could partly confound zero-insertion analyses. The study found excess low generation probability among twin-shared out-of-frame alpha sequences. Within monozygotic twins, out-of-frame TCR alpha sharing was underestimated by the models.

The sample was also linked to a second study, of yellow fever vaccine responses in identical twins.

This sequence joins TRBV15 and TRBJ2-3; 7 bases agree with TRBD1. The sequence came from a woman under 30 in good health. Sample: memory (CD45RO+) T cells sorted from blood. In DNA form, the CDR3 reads TGTGCCACCAGCAGAGATAGGGGTACATCCGGGACAGGCACAGATACGCAGTATTTT. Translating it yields CATSRDRGTSGTGTDTQYF.